Listed below are T cell receptor beta chains from one sample, sequenced in a study of blood T cell repertoires in COVID-19. Data came from immunoSEQ multiplex PCR; TCRdb stores just in-frame clones and leaves some out. The repertoire includes roughly 150,000 clones, more than 65% of them detected once, and under 12% sits in the top ten. Specimen: peripheral blood. The receptors were gathered from a woman older than 75 with active or convalescent COVID-19. CDR3s include the opening cysteine and the closing phenylalanine or tryptophan. D genes are given only for firm matches. The listing skips clone size in some rows; elsewhere it reads once, few, many or a size class.

cdr3_nt cdr3_aa j_call v_call d_call clone_size cdr3_length
TGTGCCAGCAGCCCTTATGAGGGACAGTTGAACACTGAAGCTTTCTTT CASSPYEGQLNTEAFF TRBJ1-1 TRBV5-4 TRBD1 - 16
TGTGCCAGCAGTTATGGGCTAGCGGGAAACTTCGAGCAGTACTTC CASSYGLAGNFEQYF TRBJ2-7 TRBV6-5 TRBD2 - 15
TGTGCCAGCAGTTTAGTAGGGACAGGGTATGGCTACACCTTC CASSLVGTGYGYTF TRBJ1-2 TRBV28 TRBD1 - 14
TGTGCCAGCAGCTTACGGGGGGCGGATGAAAAACTGTTTTTT CASSLRGADEKLFF TRBJ1-4 TRBV7-9 - few 14
TGCGCCAGCAGCCCGGGAGTCACCGGGGAGCTGTTTTTT CASSPGVTGELFF TRBJ2-2 TRBV5-1 - - 13
TGTGCCAGCAGTCCTACAGGGATCCGCGGGGATACGCAGTATTTT CASSPTGIRGDTQYF TRBJ2-3 TRBV28 - few 15
TGCGCCAGCAGCGACGGGACTAGCGCATACACAGATACGCAGTATTTT CASSDGTSAYTDTQYF TRBJ2-3 TRBV5-1 TRBD2 - 16
TGTGCCTGGAGTGTACCTAGCGGGGGATACAATGAGCAGTTCTTC CAWSVPSGGYNEQFF TRBJ2-1 TRBV30 TRBD2 - 15
TGCGCCAGCAGCTCGGTGGACAGATACTACGAGCAGTACTTC CASSSVDRYYEQYF TRBJ2-7 TRBV5-1 - - 14
TGTGCCAGCAGCTCTCCCCCGTCTCTCTATGGCTACACCTTC CASSSPPSLYGYTF TRBJ1-2 TRBV9 - - 14
TGCGCCAGCAGCTTTTACAACAGGGGCGGTGGAGAAAAACTGTTTTTT CASSFYNRGGGEKLFF TRBJ1-4 TRBV5-1 TRBD1 - 16
TGTGCCAGTAGAAAGGGACAGGAAGCCTACGAGCAGTACTTC CASRKGQEAYEQYF TRBJ2-7 TRBV19 TRBD1 - 14
TGTGCCAGCAGTGAAGTGGGCAGGGCGTGGGCCGGGGAGCTGTTTTTT CASSEVGRAWAGELFF TRBJ2-2 TRBV2 - - 16
TGCGCCAGCAGCTCGACTCTAGCGAGCTCCTACAATGAGCAGTTCTTC CASSSTLASSYNEQFF TRBJ2-1 TRBV5-1 - - 16
TGCGCCAGCAGGTACGGCGCGGGGGTCGACTACGAGCAGTACTTC CASRYGAGVDYEQYF TRBJ2-7 TRBV4-1 TRBD2 - 15
TGTGCCAGCAGTTATTCCGGGACTTTCTCCTACAATGAGCAGTTCTTC CASSYSGTFSYNEQFF TRBJ2-1 TRBV6-2/TRBV6-3 - - 16
TGTGCCAGCAGGGGACAGACCAATCAGCCCCAGCATTTT CASRGQTNQPQHF TRBJ1-5 TRBV2 TRBD1 - 13
TGTGCCAGCAGTTCAGGGGGAAATAGCAATCAGCCCCAGCATTTT CASSSGGNSNQPQHF TRBJ1-5 TRBV5-6 TRBD1 few 15
TGTGCCATCAGCGGGGGTGGTAGCGGGGGGTACAATGAGCAGTTCTTC CAISGGGSGGYNEQFF TRBJ2-1 TRBV10-3 TRBD2 - 16
TGTGCCAGCAGTCGTAGGGGGACTAGCGGGAGATGGTGGAACACCGGGGAGCTGTTTTTT CASSRRGTSGRWWNTGELFF TRBJ2-2 TRBV27 TRBD2 - 20
TGTGCCTGGAGTTCCGCGAGCTACGAGCAGTACTTC CAWSSASYEQYF TRBJ2-7 TRBV30 - once 12
TGTGCCTGGAGTGTACTCGGGGGGAAGGGGGGCAATCAGCCCCAGCATTTT CAWSVLGGKGGNQPQHF TRBJ1-5 TRBV30 - - 17
TGCGCCAGCAGCCAGCCAGACAGGCTAAATTCACCCCTCCACTTT CASSQPDRLNSPLHF TRBJ1-6 TRBV4-1 - once 15
TGTGCCAGCAGTTACTCGGGGGCAGGGACCGAAGCTTTCTTT CASSYSGAGTEAFF TRBJ1-1 TRBV6-5 - - 14
TGTGCCAGCTCACCTCGATTCCGACTGACTAACTATGGCTACACCTTC CASSPRFRLTNYGYTF TRBJ1-2 TRBV18 - - 16
TGTGCCCCTTTAACCAGGGCGCTCTCCTACGAGCAGTACTTC CAPLTRALSYEQYF TRBJ2-7 TRBV21-1 - few 14
TGTGCCTGGAGTTACAGGGCAACTAATGAAAAACTGTTTTTT CAWSYRATNEKLFF TRBJ1-4 TRBV30 - - 14
TGTGCCAGCAACGACAGGGAGACTTATGGCTACACCTTC CASNDRETYGYTF TRBJ1-2 TRBV5-4 TRBD1 few 13
TGTGCCAGCAGACGCCAGGGCAATCAGCCCCAGCATTTT CASRRQGNQPQHF TRBJ1-5 TRBV6-5 - - 13
TGCGCCAGCAGTCCGGGGGAGGAGGGGGCCAAAAACATTCAGTACTTC CASSPGEEGAKNIQYF TRBJ2-4 TRBV10-1 - - 16
TGTGCCAGCAGTGCATTGGGGACTATCACCGGGGAGCTGTTTTTT CASSALGTITGELFF TRBJ2-2 TRBV2 TRBD2 - 15
TGTGCCAGCAGCCGTAATCATAGGAACACTGAAGCTTTCTTT CASSRNHRNTEAFF TRBJ1-1 TRBV7-9 - - 14
TGTGCCAGCAGTGAAATCGGAGGGGCTGGTGAAGCTTTCTTT CASSEIGGAGEAFF TRBJ1-1 TRBV2 - - 14
TGTGCCAGCTCACCTATGGCGGGAGGCACCGGGGAGCTGTTTTTT CASSPMAGGTGELFF TRBJ2-2 TRBV18 TRBD2 - 15
TGTGCCAGCAGCGAAAGGGGACAGGGGGACACCGGGGAGCTGTTTTTT CASSERGQGDTGELFF TRBJ2-2 TRBV7-9 TRBD1 few 16
TGTGCCAGCATAGAGGGACTCTTATGGGGGGAGCTGTTTTTT CASIEGLLWGELFF TRBJ2-2 TRBV2 - - 14
TGTGCCTGGACCCCCGACAGGAACTATGGCTACACCTTC CAWTPDRNYGYTF TRBJ1-2 TRBV30 - - 13
TGTGCCAGCAGTAAACTAGCGGGAGGGCCCTACAATGAGCAGTTCTTC CASSKLAGGPYNEQFF TRBJ2-1 TRBV7-9 TRBD2 - 16
TGTGCCAGTAGTTCCGGACAAACCTACGAGCAGTACTTC CASSSGQTYEQYF TRBJ2-7 TRBV19 - - 13
TGTGCCAGCAGCCAAGATGTAGCTCGAGCGGCAGATACGCAGTATTTT CASSQDVARAADTQYF TRBJ2-3 TRBV3-1/TRBV3-2 - - 16
TGTGCCAGCAGTGCACAGGGGAATTCACCCCTCCACTTT CASSAQGNSPLHF TRBJ1-6 TRBV12-3/TRBV12-4 TRBD1 - 13
TGTGCCAGCACCCGGGGAGGAAGAGGGGAAGCCGATACGCAGTATTTT CASTRGGRGEADTQYF TRBJ2-3 TRBV5-4 - - 16
TGCGCCAGCAGTCCCGGACAGGGTGGTGGAGAAAAACTGTTTTTT CASSPGQGGGEKLFF TRBJ1-4 TRBV5-1 TRBD1 - 15
TGTGCCAGCAGTGAAGTGTCGGATACGCAGTATTTT CASSEVSDTQYF TRBJ2-3 TRBV2 - - 12
TGCGCCAGCAGCTTGGAGGTCGGACAGGGTATCACTGAAGCTTTCTTT CASSLEVGQGITEAFF TRBJ1-1 TRBV5-1 TRBD1 - 16
TGTGCCAGCAGTTTATCAGTACAGGTGAACACTGAAGCTTTCTTT CASSLSVQVNTEAFF TRBJ1-1 TRBV28 - - 15
TGTGCCAGCAGTGAAGCGGGAGCGGTCACCGGGGAGCTGTTTTTT CASSEAGAVTGELFF TRBJ2-2 TRBV6-1 - - 15
TGCAGCGTTGAGCCCCCCGCAACAGGGTCGTCTGGCTACACCTTC CSVEPPATGSSGYTF TRBJ1-2 TRBV29-1 - once 15
TGTGCCAGCAAAATTACCACAGGGTCTGGAAACACCATATATTTT CASKITTGSGNTIYF TRBJ1-3 TRBV6-5 - - 15
TGTGCCAGCGTCCCCAGGGGTCCCTACACCATATATTTT CASVPRGPYTIYF TRBJ1-3 TRBV28 - - 13
TGTGCCAGCAGCTTGGGGCGACAATGGAAAAACATTCAGTACTTC CASSLGRQWKNIQYF TRBJ2-4 TRBV5-6 - - 15
TGTGCCAGTAGTACTACAGGGTGGGGAAATTCACCCCTCCACTTT CASSTTGWGNSPLHF TRBJ1-6 TRBV19 - - 15
TGTGCCAGCAGTCTCGAGGGTGGGGGACAGAGTTCAGCCCTCCACTTT CASSLEGGGQSSALHF TRBJ1-6 TRBV28 TRBD1 - 16
TGCGCCAGCCAACCAGGACAGGGATCATTTAATTCACCCCTCCACTTT CASQPGQGSFNSPLHF TRBJ1-6 TRBV5-1 TRBD1 - 16